One T cell receptor beta chain is described in this entry. As yet, its antigen is unknown. The data derive from a study of cytomegalovirus exposure and HLA in healthy donors. Study observations and caveats: A later analysis reportedly found that, within productive TCRs, an Asian-associated ancestry cluster had fewer N-insertions than the mean observed across the roughly 690 donors. It was assumed in the presence/absence analyses that sequencing depth was roughly uniform across donors.

The CDR3 sequence is 17 residues long. The V and J ends lost 4 bases and 4 bases, in that order; junction bases with no gene match: 12. Germline assignment: CDR1 SGHTS and CDR2 YDEGEE. 60 Vbeta and 13 Jbeta primers were used in PCR. TCRdb keeps only in-frame clones here, not all; method: immunoSEQ multiplex PCR. The data include under 200,000 clones; the top ten clones carry roughly 6.7%. The sample comprised PBMCs. The TCR originated in a man aged 25 to 40 in good health and CMV-seronegative. This chain links TRBV5-8 with TRBJ1-2; 11 bases line up with TRBD1. The CDR3 bases are TGTGCCAGCAGCCCAGGACAGGGGGCTATGCGTGGCTATGGCTACACCTTC. Encoded protein: CASSPGQGAMRGYGYTF.